One sample yielded the 8 T cell receptor beta chains listed below, sequenced in a study of T cells in Graves' hyperthyroidism and ophthalmopathy. Amplification of TCR beta CDR3 regions used RNA as the template. When the TCR CDR3 underwent first-round RT-PCR, the HTBI primer set was used. TCRdb used MiXCR to reprocess the multiplex PCR reads, holding one entry per CDR3 protein. The sample holds hundreds of thousands of distinct CDR3 sequences, less than 20% seen once. The sequencing input was blood. The receptors shown here come from a woman between 18 and 29 years old with Graves' hyperthyroidism that later progressed to Graves' ophthalmopathy.

The chain is built from TRBV3-1 and TRBJ2-5, with D possibly TRBD1 on 5 matching bases. Trimming took off 4 bases at V and 2 bases at J, with 20 bases between the two ends. Germline V gene data show CDR1 as LGHDT and CDR2 as YNNKEL (reference sequence). The CDR3 has 17 residues. The chain's CDR3 is CASSPIESGSPQETQYF. The CDR3 nucleotides are TGTGCCAGCAGCCCGATCGAGTCAGGGTCGCCACAAGAGACCCAGTACTTC.

This clonotype was observed at least ten times. The chain combines TRBV25-1 with TRBJ2-5; 11 positions match TRBD2. The CDR3 contains 16 residues. Germline trimming cut 2 bases from V and 5 bases from J; bases unmatched to any gene: 7. Germline lookup yields CDR1 MGHDK and CDR2 SYGVNS. The chain's CDR3 is CASSEPPASGRETQYF. The CDR3 DNA reads TGTGCCAGCAGTGAACCGCCGGCTAGCGGGAGGGAGACCCAGTACTTC.

This clonotype was found many times. The chain links TRBV3-1 to TRBJ1-1; the D is unclear. CDR3 length: 16 amino acids. Trimming removed 0 bases from V and 1 base from J, with 12 bases in between. The germline gives CDR1 LGHDT, CDR2 YNNKEL (reference sequence). The CDR3 coding sequence is TGTGCCAGCAGCCAAGATCGTAGCAGAGCGAACACTGAAGCTTTCTTT. Translated, it gives CASSQDRSRANTEAFF.

This clonotype was seen ten or more times. V gene TRBV28 combines with J gene TRBJ2-7, with 7 bases aligning to TRBD1. Germline V CDR1 and CDR2: MDHEN, SYDVKM. The CDR3 runs to 15 residues. V lost 5 bases, J lost 3 bases, and 10 bases stayed unmatched. The CDR3 DNA sequence: TGTGCCAGCAGTCTAGACAATTACAGGGGCTACGAGCAGTACTTC. Protein product: CASSLDNYRGYEQYF. The full variable domain, completed using reference TRBV28 and TRBJ2-7, is DVKVTQSSRYLVKRTGEKVFLECVQDMDHENMFWYRQDPGLGLRLIYFSYDVKMKEKGDIPEGYSVSREKKERFSLILESASTNQTSMYLCASSLDNYRGYEQYFGPGTRLTVT.

V and J are TRBV5-1 and TRBJ1-1; no firm D call. Between the trimmed V and J ends, which lost 5 bases and 1 base, there was a span of 9 bases. Germline values: CDR1 SGHRS, CDR2 YFSETQ. The CDR3 covers 13 residues. As DNA, the CDR3 is TGCGCCAGCAGACCCATACCGAACACTGAAGCTTTCTTT. Translating gives CASRPIPNTEAFF.

With regard to this clonotype: A much larger clone differs by one base, so this may be a read error. The CDR3 here is CASSYSYGYRYNEQYF. DNA of the CDR3: TGTGCCAGCAGTTACTCTTACGGATATCGGTACAATGAGCAGTACTTC. The rearrangement joins TRBV6-5 to TRBJ2-1; D call uncertain. The J call may be incorrect, as the DNA end agrees better with TRBJ2-7. This CDR3 comprises 16 residues. Germline CDR1 MNHEY, CDR2 SVGAGI.

In the case of this clonotype: Just one base apart from a much larger clone, this may be a read error. This chain connects TRBV2 to TRBJ2-4; weak D call: TRBD1 (5 bases). The CDR3 extends over 16 amino acids. Germline-derived CDR1 and CDR2 are SNHLY and FYNNEI. Trimming took off 4 bases at V and 0 bases at J, with 13 bases between the two ends. CDR3 in DNA: TGTGCCAGCAGTGGACAGTTTAACCGAGCCAAAAACATTCAGTACTTC. It specifies CASSGQFNRAKNIQYF.

With regard to this clonotype: At one end the junction does not follow the germline gene, possibly because of a read error. V is TRBV11-2 and J is TRBJ1-6; possibly TRBD1 for D (5 bases). The CDR3 has 16 residues. Germline loops: CDR1 SGHAT, CDR2 FQNNGV. CDR3: CASGLAGGGLNSPLHF. The CDR3 bases are TGTGCCAGCGGCTTAGCTGGGGGTGGTCTAAATTCACCCCTCCACTTT. Variable domain in full (rest from reference TRBV11-2 and TRBJ1-6): EAGVAQSPRYKIIEKRQSVAFWCNPISGHATLYWYQQILGQGPKLLIQFQNNGVVDDSQLPKDRFSAERLKGVDSTLKIQPAKLEDSAVYLCASGLAGGGLNSPLHFGNGTRLTVT.